These 25 T cell receptor beta chains were all obtained from the same sample, sequenced in a study of CD8 T cells in Susac syndrome. The RNA, about 0.45 to 1 ug, was put through reverse transcription using random hexamers. TCRdb used MiXCR to reprocess the immunoSEQ multiplex PCR reads, holding one entry per CDR3 protein. The table has about 210,000 distinct CDR3 sequences, around 95% seen once. Material for sequencing was CD4+ T cells from PBMCs. Receptors were obtained from a human donor with multiple sclerosis.

The rearrangement joins TRBV20-1 to TRBJ1-1, with TRBD1 as a possible D gene (6 bases). V was clipped by 8 bases and J by 1 base, with 11 bases between them. Germline V gene data show CDR1 as DFQATT and CDR2 as SNEGSKA (reference sequence). The CDR3 extends over 12 amino acids. DNA for the CDR3: TGCAGTCAAGGACAGCCGAACACTGAAGCTTTCTTT. It encodes CSQGQPNTEAFF.

V gene TRBV3-1 combines with J gene TRBJ1-6; a weak D match, TRBD1 (5 bases). Germline V lookup: CDR1 LGHDT, CDR2 YNNKEL (reference sequence). This CDR3 contains 13 residues. The germline V and J ends were trimmed by 1 base and 11 bases, with 9 bases remaining between them. The CDR3 DNA reads as TGTGCCAGCAGCCAAGGGGGGGGGACACCCCTCCACTTT. Translated: CASSQGGGTPLHF. The variable domain in full, completed from reference TRBV3-1 and TRBJ1-6, reads DTAVSQTPKYLVTQMGNDKSIKCEQNLGHDTMYWYKQDSKKFLKIMFSYNNKELIINETVPNRFSPKSPDKAHLNLHINSLELGDSAVYFCASSQGGGTPLHFGNGTRLTVT.

The rearrangement uses TRBV12-3 or TRBV12-4 and TRBJ2-6; D unclear. The V and J ends lost 3 bases and 2 bases respectively, with 8 bases between them. CDR3 length: 15 amino acids. The CDR3 reads CASSFVLAGANVLTF. The CDR3, as DNA: TGTGCCAGCAGTTTTGTTTTGGCTGGGGCCAACGTCCTGACTTTC.

V gene TRBV28 combines with J gene TRBJ2-4, with TRBD1 as a possible D gene (6 bases). Germline CDR1 MDHEN, CDR2 SYDVKM. Trimming cost V 6 bases and J 6 bases, with 15 bases left between them. The CDR3 has 14 amino acids. CDR3 amino acids: CASRDSYRGNIQYF. CDR3 nucleotide sequence: TGTGCCAGCAGGGACAGTTACCGGGGAAACATTCAGTACTTC.

The rearrangement uses TRBV29-1 and TRBJ2-6; weak D call: TRBD1 (5 bases). The CDR3 totals 15 residues. Germline CDR1 and CDR2: SQVTM and ANQGSEA. Trimming took off 6 bases at V and 2 bases at J, with 14 bases between the two ends. The CDR3 DNA is TGCAGCGTCCGAGCAGGGATGGCTGGGGCCAACGTCCTGACTTTC. It translates to CSVRAGMAGANVLTF. Supplemented by reference TRBV29-1 and TRBJ2-6, the full variable domain reads SAVISQKPSRDICQRGTSLTIQCQVDSQVTMMFWYRQQPGQSLTLIATANQGSEATYESGFVIDKFPISRPNLTFSTLTVSNMSPEDSSIYLCSVRAGMAGANVLTFGAGSRLTVL.

V usage is TRBV5-4 and J usage is TRBJ2-7; D perhaps matches TRBD2 (6 bases). The length of the CDR3 is 14 residues. Germline loops: CDR1 SGHNT, CDR2 YYREEE (reference sequence). V lost 6 bases and J lost 4, with 17 bases in between. This CDR3 reads CASNRRGFGYEQYF. In DNA form, the CDR3 reads TGTGCCAGCAACCGGCGGGGATTTGGGTACGAGCAGTACTTC. Variable domain in full (rest from reference TRBV5-4 and TRBJ2-7): ETGVTQSPTHLIKTRGQQVTLRCSSQSGHNTVSWYQQALGQGPQFIFQYYREEENGRGNFPPRFSGLQFPNYSSELNVNALELDDSALYLCASNRRGFGYEQYFGPGTRLTVT.

This rearrangement joins TRBV5-4 to TRBJ2-1, with TRBD1 matching 7 bases. CDR1 and CDR2 (germline): SGHNT, YYREEE (reference sequence). The CDR3 loop spans 15 amino acids. Trimming at V came to 4 bases and at J to 4 bases, leaving 8 bases not matched to a gene. The CDR3 is CASSPNTGEYNEQFF. CDR3 in DNA: TGTGCCAGCAGCCCGAATACAGGGGAATACAATGAGCAGTTCTTC.

This clonotype has only a few counts. The chain has TRBV27 and TRBJ2-7; the D is unclear. The CDR3 is made up of 14 amino acids. Germline CDR1 MNHEY, CDR2 SMNVEV (reference sequence). V was clipped by 2 bases and J by 0 bases, with 8 bases between them. CDR3 sequence (DNA): TGTGCCAGCAGTTTAGCCCAGCCCTCCTACGAGCAGTACTTC. Protein: CASSLAQPSYEQYF.

The J gene is TRBJ2-7, the V gene TRBV13, with D perhaps being TRBD1 or TRBD2 (5 bases each). This CDR3 has 15 amino acids. The germline CDR1 and CDR2 sequences are PRHDT and FYEKMQ (reference sequence). The germline V and J ends were trimmed by 5 bases and 3 bases, with 17 bases remaining between them. CDR3 amino acids: CASSAGTPGIYEQYF. CDR3 sequence (DNA): TGTGCCAGCAGCGCCGGGACGCCGGGGATCTACGAGCAGTACTTC. Supplemented by reference TRBV13 and TRBJ2-7, the full variable domain reads AAGVIQSPRHLIKEKRETATLKCYPIPRHDTVYWYQQGPGQDPQFLISFYEKMQSDKGSIPDRFSAQQFSDYHSELNMSSLELGDSALYFCASSAGTPGIYEQYFGPGTRLTVT.

The rearrangement uses TRBV9 and TRBJ2-5, with D perhaps matching TRBD1 or TRBD2 (5 bases each). CDR3 length: 15 residues. V was shortened by 4 bases and J by 5 bases, with 18 bases between the two germline ends. The germline gives CDR1 SGDLS, CDR2 YYNGEE. The CDR3 here is CASSRPGPPRETQYF. As DNA, the CDR3 is TGTGCCAGCAGCAGACCGGGACCCCCAAGGGAGACCCAGTACTTC. The full variable domain, in which reference TRBV9 and TRBJ2-5 provide the parts outside the CDR3, is DSGVTQTPKHLITATGQRVTLRCSPRSGDLSVYWYQQSLDQGLQFLIQYYNGEERAKGNILERFSAQQFPDLHSELNLSSLELGDSALYFCASSRPGPPRETQYFGPGTRLLVL.

V is TRBV18 and J is TRBJ2-5; D not certain. V was cut by 1 base and J by 4 bases, with 4 bases left in between. The germline V gene encodes CDR1 KGHSH and CDR2 LQKENI. The CDR3 consists of 12 residues. The CDR3 DNA follows: TGTGCCAGCTCACCACGCCGAGAGACCCAGTACTTC. Its protein is CASSPRRETQYF.

This sequence joins TRBV3-1 and TRBJ1-1, with D possibly being TRBD1 (6 bases). Trimming left V 2 bases short and J 5 bases short, with 15 bases between. The length of the CDR3 is 15 residues. CDR1 and CDR2 (germline): LGHDT, YNNKEL (reference sequence). CDR3 in DNA: TGTGCCAGCAGCCAAAGAACGGGGGCCAGTACTGAAGCTTTCTTT. Translating it yields CASSQRTGASTEAFF.

The chain links TRBV6-6 to TRBJ2-7; 8 bases match TRBD2. This CDR3 comprises 13 residues. The germline gives CDR1 MNHNY, CDR2 SVGAGI (reference sequence). J lost 2 bases, V lost 8 bases, and 5 bases had no gene match. The CDR3 DNA is TGTGCCAGCGCAGCGGGGGCAACCTACGAGCAGTACTTC. Translating gives CASAAGATYEQYF.

This chain uses TRBV12-3 or TRBV12-4 with TRBJ1-4, with a weak D call TRBD1 (5 bases). The CDR3 contains 12 residues. Trimming stripped 3 bases from V and 11 bases from J, with 10 bases between. For the CDR3, the DNA is TGTGCCAGCAGTTTTCTACCAGGGAAACTGTTTTTT. This encodes CASSFLPGKLFF.

The chain combines TRBV2 with TRBJ2-3; 9 positions match TRBD2. The CDR3 runs to 14 residues. The trim removed 4 bases at V and 7 bases at J, leaving 6 bases unmatched. Looked up from germline, CDR1 is SNHLY and CDR2 is FYNNEI. The CDR3 nucleotides are TGTGCCAGCAGTGCAGCGGGAGGAGGCTATACGCAGTATTTT. Translated, it gives CASSAAGGGYTQYF.

This chain joins TRBV12-3 or TRBV12-4 and TRBJ2-1; tentatively, D is TRBD1 (6 bases). This CDR3 comprises 11 residues. Between the trimmed V and J ends, which lost 6 bases and 10 bases, there was a span of 10 bases. CDR3 nucleotide sequence: TGTGCCAGCAGAACAGGGCTCGAGCAGTTCTTC. Amino acid sequence: CASRTGLEQFF.

The chain carries TRBV14 and TRBJ1-2; maybe TRBD1 (6 bases). Trimming took 3 bases from V and 3 from J, leaving 11 bases between them. The CDR3 is 14 residues long. Germline loops: CDR1 SGHDN, CDR2 FVKESK. The CDR3 reads CASSQVRGDYGYTF. DNA of the CDR3: TGTGCCAGCAGCCAGGTCAGGGGAGACTATGGCTACACCTTC.

V is TRBV7-9 and J is TRBJ2-4; D possibly corresponds to TRBD1 (5 bases). This CDR3 spans 15 amino acids. Trimming left V 7 bases short and J 11 bases short, with 24 bases between. Germline V gene data show CDR1 as SEHNR and CDR2 as FQNEAQ (reference sequence). CDR3 region: CASNRGSAGLGVQYF. The CDR3 nucleotides read TGTGCCAGCAACCGAGGTTCCGCAGGGTTGGGTGTTCAGTACTTC. Looking up the rest from reference TRBV7-9 and TRBJ2-4 gives the full variable domain: DTGVSQNPRHKITKRGQNVTFRCDPISEHNRLYWYRQTLGQGPEFLTYFQNEAQLEKSRLLSDRFSAERPKGSFSTLEIQRTEQGDSAMYLCASNRGSAGLGVQYFGAGTRLSVL.

V usage is TRBV24-1 and J usage is TRBJ2-2; D may be TRBD1 or TRBD2 (5 bases each). CDR3 length: 13 amino acids. Trimming shortened V by 9 bases and J by 0 bases, and 7 bases separated the two germline ends. From germline, CDR1 is KGHDR and CDR2 SFDVKD. In DNA, the CDR3 is TGTGCCACCGGGACGACGAACACCGGGGAGCTGTTTTTT. It yields the protein CATGTTNTGELFF.

The chain is built from TRBV15 and TRBJ2-7; D is undetermined. The CDR3 covers 12 residues. Germline V gene sequence: CDR1 LNHNV, CDR2 YYDKDF (reference sequence). Trimming pared 4 bases from V and 9 bases from J, leaving 13 bases between. The CDR3: CATSIGSLAQYF. Written as DNA, the CDR3 is TGTGCCACCAGCATCGGGTCTCTGGCGCAGTACTTC.

The chain carries TRBV20-1 and TRBJ1-2, with D hard to call. Germline V lookup: CDR1 DFQATT, CDR2 SNEGSKA (reference sequence). V was clipped by 6 bases and J by 0 bases, with 8 bases between them. The CDR3 totals 12 residues. In DNA form, the CDR3 reads TGCAGTGCCACCAGATCTAACTATGGCTACACCTTC. Its protein product is CSATRSNYGYTF.

The V call is TRBV27, the J call TRBJ1-2; a weak D match, TRBD1 (6 bases). Trimming removed 3 bases from V and 0 bases from J, with 11 bases in between. Per germline, CDR1 MNHEY and CDR2 SMNVEV (reference sequence). The CDR3 covers 15 residues. The CDR3 reads CASSFTAGANYGYTF. In DNA form, the CDR3 reads TGTGCCAGCAGTTTCACGGCAGGGGCTAACTATGGCTACACCTTC.

This chain uses TRBV30 with TRBJ1-2, with D perhaps matching TRBD1 (5 bases). CDR1 and CDR2 (germline): GTSNPN, SVGIG (reference sequence). The CDR3 sequence is 14 residues long. V was clipped by 1 base and J by 4 bases, with 13 bases between them. CDR3 loop: CAWSEGTFVYGYTF. The DNA of the CDR3 is TGTGCCTGGAGTGAGGGGACCTTCGTCTATGGCTACACCTTC. The full variable domain, with the rest looked up from reference TRBV30 and TRBJ1-2, is SQTIHQWPATLVQPVGSPLSLECTVEGTSNPNLYWYRQAAGRGLQLLFYSVGIGQISSEVPQNLSASRPQDRQFILSSKKLLLSDSGFYLCAWSEGTFVYGYTFGSGTRLTVV.

The chain links TRBV3-1 to TRBJ1-1; D remains ambiguous. The CDR3 has 12 residues. Germline loops: CDR1 LGHDT, CDR2 YNNKEL (reference sequence). The ends were cut back, 6 bases at V and 5 bases at J, with 10 bases in the middle. The CDR3 loop reads CASSWLGTEAFF. The CDR3, as DNA: TGTGCCAGCAGTTGGCTCGGGACTGAAGCTTTCTTT.

The chain employs TRBV23-1 and TRBJ2-7, with no clear D. TRBV23-1 is reported as an ORF; its role is uncertain. V was shortened by 1 base and J by 2 bases, with 12 bases between the two germline ends. The CDR3 is 15 amino acids. The DNA for the CDR3 is TGCGCCAGCAGTCAATGGCCGACAAGTACCTACGAGCAGTACTTC. It is translated as CASSQWPTSTYEQYF.